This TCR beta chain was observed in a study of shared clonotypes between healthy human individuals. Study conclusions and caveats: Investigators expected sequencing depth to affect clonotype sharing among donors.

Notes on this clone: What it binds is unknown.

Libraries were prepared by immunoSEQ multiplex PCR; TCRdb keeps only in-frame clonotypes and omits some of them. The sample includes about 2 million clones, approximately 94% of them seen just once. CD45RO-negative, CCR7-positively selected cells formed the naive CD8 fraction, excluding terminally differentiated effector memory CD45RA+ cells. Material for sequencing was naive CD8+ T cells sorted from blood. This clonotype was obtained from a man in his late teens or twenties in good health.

CDR3 nucleotides: TGTGCCAGCAGCGTAGATGATCTCCATGAGCAGTTCTTC. It is translated as CASSVDDLHEQFF. The gene calls are TRBV9 and TRBJ2-1; unclear D gene. The CDR3 runs 13 residues. Trimming cost V 0 bases and J 8 bases, with 9 bases left between them. The V gene's germline CDR1 is SGDLS and CDR2 YYNGEE.